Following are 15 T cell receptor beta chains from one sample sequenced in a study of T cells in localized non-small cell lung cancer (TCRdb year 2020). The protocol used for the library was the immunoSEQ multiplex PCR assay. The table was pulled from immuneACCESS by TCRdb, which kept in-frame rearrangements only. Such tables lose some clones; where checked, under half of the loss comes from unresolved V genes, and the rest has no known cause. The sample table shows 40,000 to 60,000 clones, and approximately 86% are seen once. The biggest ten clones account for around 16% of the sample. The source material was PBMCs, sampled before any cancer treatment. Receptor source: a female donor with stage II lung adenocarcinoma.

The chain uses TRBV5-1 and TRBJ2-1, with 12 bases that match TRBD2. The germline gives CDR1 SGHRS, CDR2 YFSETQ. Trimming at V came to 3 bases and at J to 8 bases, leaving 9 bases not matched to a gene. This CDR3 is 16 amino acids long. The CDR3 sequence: CASSSRTSGEVDEQFF. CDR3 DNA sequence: TGCGCCAGCAGCTCCCGGACTAGCGGGGAGGTGGATGAGCAGTTCTTC. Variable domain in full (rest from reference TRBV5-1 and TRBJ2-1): KAGVTQTPRYLIKTRGQQVTLSCSPISGHRSVSWYQQTPGQGLQFLFEYFSETQRNKGNFPGRFSGRQFSNSRSEMNVSTLELGDSALYLCASSSRTSGEVDEQFFGPGTRLTVL.

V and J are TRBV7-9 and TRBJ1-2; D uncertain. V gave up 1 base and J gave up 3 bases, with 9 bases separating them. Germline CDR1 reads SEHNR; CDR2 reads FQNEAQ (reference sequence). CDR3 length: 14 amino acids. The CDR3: CASSLVGHHYGYTF. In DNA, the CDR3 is TGTGCCAGCAGCTTAGTAGGGCATCACTATGGCTACACCTTC.

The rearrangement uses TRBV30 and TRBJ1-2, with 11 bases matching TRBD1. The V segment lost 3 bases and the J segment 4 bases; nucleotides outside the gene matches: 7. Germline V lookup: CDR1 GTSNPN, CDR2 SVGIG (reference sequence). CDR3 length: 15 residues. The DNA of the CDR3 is TGTGCCTGGAGCCTCCTCGGGACAGGGGGCTATGGCTACACCTTC. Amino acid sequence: CAWSLLGTGGYGYTF. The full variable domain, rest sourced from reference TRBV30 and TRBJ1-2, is SQTIHQWPATLVQPVGSPLSLECTVEGTSNPNLYWYRQAAGRGLQLLFYSVGIGQISSEVPQNLSASRPQDRQFILSSKKLLLSDSGFYLCAWSLLGTGGYGYTFGSGTRLTVV.

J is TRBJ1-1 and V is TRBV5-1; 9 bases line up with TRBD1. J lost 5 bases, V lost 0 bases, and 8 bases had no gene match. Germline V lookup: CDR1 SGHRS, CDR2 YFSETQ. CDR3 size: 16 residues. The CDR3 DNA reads TGCGCCAGCAGCTTGGCCTTAACAGGGGGCTTGACTGAAGCTTTCTTT. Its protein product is CASSLALTGGLTEAFF. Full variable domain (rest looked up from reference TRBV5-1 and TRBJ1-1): KAGVTQTPRYLIKTRGQQVTLSCSPISGHRSVSWYQQTPGQGLQFLFEYFSETQRNKGNFPGRFSGRQFSNSRSEMNVSTLELGDSALYLCASSLALTGGLTEAFFGQGTRLTVV.

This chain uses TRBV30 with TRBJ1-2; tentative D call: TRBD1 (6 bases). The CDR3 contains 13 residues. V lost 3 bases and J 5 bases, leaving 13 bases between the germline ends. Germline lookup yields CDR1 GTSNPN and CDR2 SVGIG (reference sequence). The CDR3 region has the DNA TGTGCCTGGAGCGGAGGGGGAGATTATGGCTACACCTTC. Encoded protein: CAWSGGGDYGYTF.

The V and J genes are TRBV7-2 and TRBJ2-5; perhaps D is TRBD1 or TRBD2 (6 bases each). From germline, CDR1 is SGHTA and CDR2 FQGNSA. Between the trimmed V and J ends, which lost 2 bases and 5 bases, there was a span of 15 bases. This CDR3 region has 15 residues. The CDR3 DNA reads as TGTGCCAGCAGCTTATCATCGGGGGCCTGGGAGACCCAGTACTTC. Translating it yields CASSLSSGAWETQYF.

CDR3 nucleotide sequence: TGTGCCAGCTCACCAGAGCGGAACACCGGGGAGCTGTTTTTT. This encodes CASSPERNTGELFF. The chain is built from TRBV18 and TRBJ2-2, with D uncertain. Germline V lookup: CDR1 KGHSH, CDR2 LQKENI. V lost 2 bases to trimming and J lost 1 base, with 5 bases between them. The CDR3 loop spans 14 amino acids.

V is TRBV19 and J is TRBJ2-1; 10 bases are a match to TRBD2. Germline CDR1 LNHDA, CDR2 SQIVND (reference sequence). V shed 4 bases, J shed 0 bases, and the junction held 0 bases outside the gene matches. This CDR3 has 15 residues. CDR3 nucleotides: TGTGCCAGTAGTAGGACTAGCGGCTCCTACAATGAGCAGTTCTTC. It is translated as CASSRTSGSYNEQFF.

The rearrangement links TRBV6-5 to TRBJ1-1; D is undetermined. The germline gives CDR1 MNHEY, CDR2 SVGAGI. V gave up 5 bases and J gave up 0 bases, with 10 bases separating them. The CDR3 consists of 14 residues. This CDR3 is CASSLRGMNTEAFF. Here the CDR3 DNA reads TGTGCCAGCAGTCTTCGGGGTATGAACACTGAAGCTTTCTTT.

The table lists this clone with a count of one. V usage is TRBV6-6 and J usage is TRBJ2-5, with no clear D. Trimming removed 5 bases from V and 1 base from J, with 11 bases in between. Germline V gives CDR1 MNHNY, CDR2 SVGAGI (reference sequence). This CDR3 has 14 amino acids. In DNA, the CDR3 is TGTGCCAGCAGTCCCACGGGCCTCCAAGAGACCCAGTACTTC. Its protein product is CASSPTGLQETQYF.

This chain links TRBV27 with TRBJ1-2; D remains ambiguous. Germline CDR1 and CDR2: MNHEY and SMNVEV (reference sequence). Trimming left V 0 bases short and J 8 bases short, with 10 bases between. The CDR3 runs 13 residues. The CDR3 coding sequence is TGTGCCAGCAGTTTATCGTACGGTCGCGGCTACACCTTC. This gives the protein CASSLSYGRGYTF.

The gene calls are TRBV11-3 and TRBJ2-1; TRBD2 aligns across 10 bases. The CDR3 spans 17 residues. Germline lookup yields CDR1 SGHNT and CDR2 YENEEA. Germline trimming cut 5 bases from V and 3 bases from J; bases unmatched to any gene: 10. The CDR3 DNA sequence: TGTGCCAGCAGCCTCCGGAGGACTAGCGGCAGCTACAATGAGCAGTTCTTC. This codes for CASSLRRTSGSYNEQFF.

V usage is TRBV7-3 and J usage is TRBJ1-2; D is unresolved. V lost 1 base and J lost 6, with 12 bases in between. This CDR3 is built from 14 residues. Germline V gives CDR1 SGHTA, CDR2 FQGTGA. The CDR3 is CASSLMAGADGYTF. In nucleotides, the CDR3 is TGTGCCAGCAGCTTAATGGCAGGTGCTGATGGCTACACCTTC.

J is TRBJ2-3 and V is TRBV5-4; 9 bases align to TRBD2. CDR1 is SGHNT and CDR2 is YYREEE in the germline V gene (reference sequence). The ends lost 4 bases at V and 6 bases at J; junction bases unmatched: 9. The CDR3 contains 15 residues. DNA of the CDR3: TGTGCCAGCAGCCAGCAGACTAGCGGAGCTGATACGCAGTATTTT. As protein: CASSQQTSGADTQYF.

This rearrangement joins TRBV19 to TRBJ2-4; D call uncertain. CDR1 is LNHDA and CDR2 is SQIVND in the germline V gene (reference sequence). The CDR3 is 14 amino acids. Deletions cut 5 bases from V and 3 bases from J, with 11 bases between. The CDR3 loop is CASSYDGYKNIQYF. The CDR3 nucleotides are TGTGCCAGTAGTTATGATGGCTACAAAAACATTCAGTACTTC.